This record covers a single T cell receptor beta chain. The antigen this receptor binds is unknown. Per-base quality was not reported, and no clone a single base away is much larger than it. The CDR3 runs 15 amino acids, cysteine and phenylalanine included. The read is trimmed to its CDR3 DNA, 45 bases read in frame from base 1. Deletion took 3 bases off V and 2 bases off J, with a span of 13 bases between the germline ends. Moderately to severely active disease, a Clinical Activity Score of at least 3, a NOSPECS grade of at least 4, and a duration under 3 months were present in ophthalmopathy patients. Any patient with an uncontrolled infection, another autoimmune disease, pregnancy or lactation was excluded. Diagnoses were established on the basis of clinical symptoms, serum thyroxine and TRAb, thyroid ultrasound, and orbital computed tomography. Ficoll-Paque density gradient centrifugation was used to isolate PBMCs from about 10 ml of fresh peripheral blood. Total RNA was extracted using Trizol reagent, and RNA quality was assessed on an Agilent 2100 Bioanalyzer.

The TCR beta CDR3 regions were amplified from RNA transcripts. The first round of RT-PCR for the TCR CDR3 was performed with the HTBI primer set and the Qiagen OneStep RT-PCR kit. The libraries were constructed in a second round of multiplex PCR and then size-selected and purified. Sequencing of the libraries was done on an Illumina HiSeq2000 using paired-end 100 bp reads. The authors processed their data as follows. SOAPnuke was used to process the raw data, with reads discarded if the reads contained adapters or uncalled bases, had a mean Phred below 15, or lacked an exact constant-primer or identifier match. High-quality paired reads were merged with COPE v1.2.5, and unique nucleotide sequences were defined as clonotypes. Clonotypes were aligned to IMGT TRBV, TRBD and TRBJ reference segments using MiTCR v1.1. Analysis was restricted to V-J combinations with a frequency above 0.0001, which covered 99% to 99.2% of repertoires. A TCS score was defined as the ratio of F50 (clonal expansion) to E x V (chaos), with BLOSUM62-based TCRdist applied between CDR3 peptides within each V-J. Welch's t-statistics and random forest reduced around 520 V-J features to about 13, which were used in a naive Bayes classifier (R e1071). In-frame beta chains were kept once TCRdb had trimmed the public reads at Q25 with fastp and called clones with MiXCR. Merged by CDR3 protein, the rows form single entries marked with the most common genes and DNA. The authors' filters were not applied to this entry. Here the sample has 400,000 to 550,000 distinct CDR3 sequences; 24% occur a single time. The ten largest clones represent approximately 11% of the sample.

This entry belongs to a study of T cells in Graves' hyperthyroidism and ophthalmopathy (dated by TCRdb to the late 2010s). For context, the study as a whole: Peripheral blood samples were taken at the time of initial diagnosis, prior to any treatment. To identify TCR V-J signatures that set the groups apart, the researchers used a discovery cohort of about a hundred patients, made up of 43 with Graves' ophthalmopathy and around 58 with stable Graves' hyperthyroidism. Following sampling, methimazole starting at 30 mg daily was given to hyperthyroidism patients, and high-dose intravenous methylprednisolone was given to ophthalmopathy patients. TCR Vbeta CDR3 sequencing of approximately 140 peripheral blood samples (over 40 ophthalmopathy, about 80 hyperthyroidism and about 17 progressor patients) is reported in the paper. In addition, the study compared T-cell repertoires in thyroid tissue and in blood from about 6 Graves' hyperthyroidism patients. An independent validation cohort of around 19 hyperthyroidism patients and 17 patients who later progressed to ophthalmopathy tested prospective prediction of ophthalmopathy. For training and testing, the roughly 93 patients in the discovery cohort were randomly divided in a 7:3 ratio. Study-wide findings and limitations: In cross-validation, a model built on a 13 V-J signature told ophthalmopathy apart from stable hyperthyroidism with approximately 91% sensitivity and 81% to 82% specificity, and in testing the same model reached 80%/75%. No statistical method was used to set the sample size in advance, and investigators knew the group allocation. In validation, the model predicted progression to ophthalmopathy a median of 6.5 months before onset, with about 70% sensitivity and roughly 77% specificity. Most expanded thyroid clonotypes (frequency above 0.001) were also detected in blood, suggesting blood repertoires may reflect thyroid immune responses.

The V and J genes are TRBV12-3 or TRBV12-4 and TRBJ1-1; no D gene is confidently identified. The sequence was collected from a woman aged 25 to 45 with Graves' ophthalmopathy. The source material was blood. The nucleotide sequence reads TGTGCCAGCAGTTTCAAGGGCAGATTAAACACTGAAGCTTTCTTT. Its translation is CASSFKGRLNTEAFF.